This T cell receptor (beta chain) was obtained from a study of tumor-infiltrating lymphocytes in primary liver carcinoma. Study overall: Between roughly 4 and 11 cm across, the tumors were all of stage T1-T3 N0M0.

The CDR3 has 16 residues. Germline CDR1 is MGHRA and CDR2 is YSYEKL. General study findings and limits: It was tumor-adjacent and tumor-blood pairs that overlapped less than tumor region pairs did. Tumors and blood were compared for top-250-clone fraction, and tumors had the significantly higher value (p = 0.039).

A primer in the constant region served to generate TCR beta cDNA from 500 ng of total RNA. Three nested multiplex PCR rounds of slightly modified ARM-PCR generated TCR beta libraries. A C-beta reverse primer was combined with TRBV1-TRBV30 forward primers in the first two PCR rounds, and each round had 10 cycles. TCRdb analysed the multiplex PCR reads with MiXCR anew, one entry per CDR3 protein. The table lists fewer than 75,000 distinct CDR3 sequences, around 64% of them singletons, with roughly 40% in the top ten. Note on this clonotype: What it recognizes is unknown. One end of the junction varies from germline; a read error may be responsible.

Joint extraction of RNA and DNA used roughly 18-34 mg of bulk tissue that was unsorted. Donors underwent surgery for histopathologically diagnosed primary liver carcinoma. The TCR was taken from a man aged 40-50 years with primary liver carcinoma and hepatitis B virus infection. Sequenced material: liver tumor tissue from sampling region 4. The subset here: tumor region T4, right-lateral pole. The chain is built from TRBV4-1 and TRBJ2-7, with 9 bases fitting TRBD2. This CDR3 is CASSHTIAGVVYEQYF. In DNA form, the CDR3 reads TGCGCTAGCAGCCACACCATAGCGGGAGTCGTCTACGAGCAGTACTTC.